The rows below give T cell receptor beta chains drawn from one sample of a study of CD8 T cells in Susac syndrome. One entry per CDR3 protein results from TCRdb running MiXCR on the immunoSEQ multiplex PCR reads. This repertoire shows 130,000 or so distinct CDR3 sequences, 95% found once; its top ten account for approximately 0.12%. The sequenced sample consisted of CD4+ T cells from PBMCs. The receptors come from a human donor with multiple sclerosis. Each CDR3 is given with its conserved first and last residue. Fields, in order: J gene, V gene, D gene, clone size, CDR3 protein, CDR3 DNA. A D gene is named only where the DNA matches it firmly. Size is omitted from some rows. Given values are once, few, many or a class for expanded clones.

>TRBJ2-3|TRBV20-1|-|-
CSASDKFTDTQYF
TGCAGTGCTAGCGACAAATTCACAGATACGCAGTATTTT
>TRBJ2-3|TRBV29-1|-|-
CSAGGFQAADTQYF
TGCAGCGCCGGTGGGTTCCAGGCCGCAGATACGCAGTATTTT
>TRBJ2-1|TRBV12-5|-|few
CASGSYNEQFF
TGTGCTAGTGGTTCCTACAATGAGCAGTTCTTC
>TRBJ2-4|TRBV29-1|-|-
CSVRGPSKNIQYF
TGCAGCGTGCGGGGACCCTCCAAAAACATTCAGTACTTC
>TRBJ2-5|TRBV4-1|-|-
CASSQPGQKETQYF
TGCGCCAGCAGCCAACCAGGGCAAAAAGAGACCCAGTACTTC
>TRBJ2-2|TRBV28|TRBD2|-
CASSRSSGRFTGELFF
TGTGCCAGCAGTCGGTCTAGCGGGAGGTTCACCGGGGAGCTGTTTTTT
>TRBJ2-7|TRBV9|-|-
CASSVDVGSYEQYF
TGTGCCAGCAGCGTAGACGTCGGCTCCTACGAGCAGTACTTC
>TRBJ1-1|TRBV12-3/TRBV12-4|-|-
CASSVLNTEAFF
TGTGCCAGCAGTGTCTTGAACACTGAAGCTTTCTTT
>TRBJ2-1|TRBV7-2|-|-
CASSSRTATSYNEQFF
TGTGCCAGCAGCTCCCGGACAGCGACCTCCTACAATGAGCAGTTCTTC
>TRBJ2-4|TRBV20-1|-|once
CSARDHRGRWNIQYF
TGCAGTGCTAGAGATCATAGGGGACGGTGGAACATTCAGTACTTC
>TRBJ1-5|TRBV19|TRBD1|-
CASNVDRNNQPQHF
TGTGCCAGTAACGTGGACAGGAACAATCAGCCCCAGCATTTT
>TRBJ2-4|TRBV30|TRBD1|-
CAWSSLRTGFGENIQYF
TGTGCCTGGAGTTCACTCCGGACAGGGTTTGGGGAAAACATTCAGTACTTC
>TRBJ1-2|TRBV29-1|TRBD1|-
CSVSPGQGYGYTF
TGCAGCGTTTCGCCGGGACAGGGCTATGGCTACACCTTC
>TRBJ2-2|TRBV24-1|-|-
CATSDRTGTGELFF
TGTGCCACCAGTGACAGGACTGGGACTGGGGAGCTGTTTTTT
>TRBJ2-1|TRBV2|-|-
CASSVAEYEQFF
TGTGCCAGCAGTGTGGCGGAATATGAGCAGTTCTTC
>TRBJ2-5|TRBV2|-|-
CASSEEFGPPRDF
TGTGCCAGCAGTGAGGAATTCGGGCCCCCCCGGGACTTC
>TRBJ2-5|TRBV11-1|TRBD1|-
CASSFGQGTSTLETQYF
TGTGCCAGCAGCTTTGGACAGGGGACCTCTACCCTGGAGACCCAGTACTTC
>TRBJ1-4|TRBV29-1|-|once
CSGDEKLFF
TGCAGCGGGGATGAAAAACTGTTTTTT
>TRBJ2-5|TRBV28|TRBD2|once
CASKLAGTQSETQYF
TGTGCCAGCAAATTAGCGGGGACACAATCGGAGACCCAGTACTTC
>TRBJ2-4|TRBV7-9|-|-
CASSTGTAKNIQYF
TGTGCCAGCAGCACAGGAACAGCCAAAAACATTCAGTACTTC
>TRBJ2-3|TRBV28|TRBD2|-
CASRNTKRGGGRSTDTQYF
TGTGCCAGCCGCAACACTAAGCGGGGGGGCGGTAGATCCACAGATACGCAGTATTTT
>TRBJ2-3|TRBV20-1|TRBD2|once
CSAPRRASGRAADTQYF
TGCAGTGCCCCAAGGCGAGCTAGCGGGAGGGCGGCAGATACGCAGTATTTT